This is a list of T cell receptor beta chains from one sample in a study of shared T cell receptors in the human thymus. Data came from immunoSEQ multiplex PCR; TCRdb stores just in-frame clones and leaves some out. Of 600,000 to 900,000 clones listed, 80% to 90% were seen once; the top ten hold about 0.0098%. These data also formed part of another study, on human thymus T cells.

Sequencing was carried out using thymocytes. The receptors derive from a girl in the first two years of life with a congenital heart defect. The CDR3 runs from the conserved cysteine through the conserved F or W. A D gene is named only where the DNA matches it firmly. The listing skips clone size in some rows; elsewhere it reads once, few, many or a size class.

j_gene | abundance | d_gene | v_gene | CDR3aa | CDR3nt
TRBJ1-1 | - | - | TRBV7-2 | CASSLRGCRSNTEAFF | TGTGCCAGCAGCTTAAGGGGGTGTAGGTCAAACACTGAAGCTTTCTTT
TRBJ2-1 | - | - | TRBV19 | CASSSGTGDEQFF | TGTGCCAGTAGTAGTGGGACTGGCGATGAGCAGTTCTTC
TRBJ1-1 | - | TRBD1 | TRBV28 | CASTFDRDTEAFF | TGTGCCAGCACTTTTGACAGGGACACTGAAGCTTTCTTT
TRBJ2-3 | - | TRBD2 | TRBV5-1 | CASSLGTSGGSDTQYF | TGCGCCAGCAGCCTGGGGACTAGCGGGGGGTCAGATACGCAGTATTTT
TRBJ2-7 | - | - | TRBV6-6 | CASSYQTDRIGYEQYF | TGTGCCAGCAGTTATCAAACCGACAGGATCGGTTACGAGCAGTACTTC
TRBJ2-3 | - | - | TRBV5-6 | CASSLGLKHTDTQYF | TGTGCCAGCAGCTTAGGACTAAAGCACACAGATACGCAGTATTTT
TRBJ2-3 | few | - | TRBV6-1 | CATQGTDTQYF | TGTGCCACCCAGGGTACAGATACGCAGTATTTT
TRBJ2-7 | - | - | TRBV7-9 | CASSLAPDTGEQYF | TGTGCCAGCAGCTTAGCCCCAGACACGGGGGAGCAGTACTTC
TRBJ2-2 | once | TRBD1 | TRBV4-1 | CASSQRPGTGRNTGELFF | TGCGCCAGCAGCCAAAGGCCCGGGACAGGGCGGAACACCGGGGAGCTGTTTTTT
TRBJ2-7 | - | - | TRBV4-3 | CASSQDRQNYEQYF | TGCGCCAGCAGCCAAGATCGACAGAACTACGAGCAGTACTTC
TRBJ2-5 | - | - | TRBV7-8 | CASSLGPLAHILRETQYF | TGTGCCAGCAGCTTAGGCCCACTAGCCCACATCCTCCGGGAGACCCAGTACTTC
TRBJ2-3 | - | - | TRBV7-2 | CASRQPGQGQYF | TGTGCCAGCAGACAGCCGGGACAAGGGCAGTATTTT
TRBJ2-3 | few | TRBD2 | TRBV10-3 | CATTVGLAGASLTDTQYF | TGTGCCACAACGGTGGGGCTAGCGGGGGCTTCATTGACAGATACGCAGTATTTT
TRBJ2-6 | - | TRBD1 | TRBV23-1 | CASSRGQGASPGANVLTF | TGCGCCAGCAGTCGCGGACAGGGGGCATCTCCTGGGGCCAACGTCCTGACTTTC
TRBJ2-5 | - | - | TRBV5-4 | CASRNQARGLETQYF | TGTGCCAGCAGGAATCAAGCGCGGGGGCTTGAGACCCAGTACTTC
TRBJ2-1 | - | TRBD2 | TRBV18 | CASSPTSGGAISCDEQFF | TGTGCCAGCTCACCAACTAGCGGGGGGGCTATCTCTTGCGATGAGCAGTTCTTC
TRBJ2-5 | once | - | TRBV10-3 | CAISAIGDPVAHQETQYF | TGTGCCATCAGTGCGATAGGGGATCCAGTGGCCCATCAAGAGACCCAGTACTTC
TRBJ1-1 | few | - | TRBV7-7 | CASSPGSDRNPNTEAFF | TGTGCCAGCAGCCCGGGGTCAGACCGAAACCCGAACACTGAAGCTTTCTTT
TRBJ2-7 | - | TRBD1 | TRBV10-2 | CASRTRGLYEQYF | TGCGCCAGCAGAACTAGGGGGCTCTACGAGCAGTACTTC
TRBJ2-2 | - | TRBD1 | TRBV5-1 | CASSLARDRGAGELFF | TGCGCCAGCAGCTTGGCCAGGGACAGAGGTGCCGGGGAGCTGTTTTTT
TRBJ2-7 | - | TRBD2 | TRBV5-6 | CASSLDSGGENEQYF | TGTGCCAGCAGCTTGGATAGCGGGGGAGAGAACGAGCAGTACTTC
TRBJ1-2 | - | TRBD1 | TRBV9 | CASSVTDRGDDYGYTF | TGTGCCAGCAGCGTTACCGACAGGGGTGATGACTATGGCTACACCTTC
TRBJ2-7 | - | - | TRBV5-5 | CASSFRRGNEQYF | TGTGCCAGCAGCTTTAGGAGGGGTAACGAGCAGTACTTC